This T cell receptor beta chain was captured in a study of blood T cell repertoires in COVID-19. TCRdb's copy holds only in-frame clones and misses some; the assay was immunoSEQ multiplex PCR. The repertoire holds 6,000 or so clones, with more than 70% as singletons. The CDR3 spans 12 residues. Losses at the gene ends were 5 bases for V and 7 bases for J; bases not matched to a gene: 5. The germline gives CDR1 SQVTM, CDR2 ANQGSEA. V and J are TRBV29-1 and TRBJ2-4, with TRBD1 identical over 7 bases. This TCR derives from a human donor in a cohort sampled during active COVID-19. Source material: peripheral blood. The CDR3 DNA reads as TGCAGCGTTCCGGGACAGACGAACATTCAGTACTTC. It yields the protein CSVPGQTNIQYF.